The entry below gives a single TCR beta chain sequence along with its context. What it recognizes is unknown. This table comes from immunoSEQ multiplex PCR, and its TCRdb copy is limited to in-frame clones, with some not included. The sample yields about 220,000 clones, 90% to 95% seen once. This entry belongs to a study of cytomegalovirus exposure and HLA in healthy donors. The study, taken as a whole, reports: It was 150 or so TCR beta chains that were listed as cytomegalovirus-associated. Researchers reported that three CMV-associated chains were confirmed in vitro as CMV antigen-specific.

Sequencing was performed on PBMCs. The origin of this receptor is a woman under 30 in good health and CMV-seronegative.

CDR3 in amino acids: CSVDYLEADTQYF. The CDR3 nucleotides are TGCAGCGTTGATTACTTGGAGGCAGATACGCAGTATTTT. The V gene is TRBV29-1, the J gene TRBJ2-3; possibly TRBD2 for D (5 bases). CDR3 size: 13 residues. The V gene's germline CDR1 is SQVTM and CDR2 ANQGSEA. The germline V and J ends were trimmed by 3 bases and 4 bases, with 11 bases remaining between them.